A single sample gave rise to the 15 T cell receptor beta chains below, sequenced in a study of blood T cell repertoires in COVID-19. This table comes from immunoSEQ multiplex PCR, and its TCRdb copy is limited to in-frame clones, with some not included. The table records about 310,000 clones, around 87% of them present only once. Sequenced input: peripheral blood. The receptors derive from a woman between 50 and 59 years old who had recovered from COVID-19.

This chain joins TRBV9 and TRBJ1-6; D gene uncertain. V lost 4 bases and J 10 bases, leaving 18 bases between the germline ends. CDR1 is SGDLS and CDR2 is YYNGEE in the germline V gene. The CDR3 has 15 residues. CDR3 in amino acids: CASSSRGGLKSPLHF. CDR3 in DNA: TGTGCCAGCAGCTCCCGGGGAGGGTTGAAGTCACCCCTCCACTTT.

The V gene is TRBV12-3 or TRBV12-4, the J gene TRBJ2-3; D gene ambiguous. The CDR3 consists of 12 residues. Between the trimmed V and J ends, which lost 7 bases and 1 base, there was a span of 6 bases. For the CDR3, the DNA is TGTGCCAGCACGTTCGGCACAGATACGCAGTATTTT. Its translation is CASTFGTDTQYF.

V and J are TRBV19 and TRBJ2-1; 10 bases match TRBD2. V lost 10 bases to trimming and J lost 1 base; unmatched junction nucleotides: 7. The CDR3 totals 15 residues. Germline CDR1 and CDR2: LNHDA and SQIVND (reference sequence). The CDR3 DNA sequence: TGTGCCACCCGACAGACTAGCGGGTCCTACAATGAGCAGTTCTTC. Residues: CATRQTSGSYNEQFF.

The chain combines TRBV20-1 with TRBJ1-1, with D perhaps matching TRBD1 (6 bases). Germline CDR1 DFQATT, CDR2 SNEGSKA (reference sequence). This CDR3 is built from 10 residues. V dropped 6 bases and J dropped 5 bases, with 7 bases sitting between them. The DNA for the CDR3 is TGCAGTGCACAGGGAACTGAAGCTTTCTTT. Translation: CSAQGTEAFF.

The chain is built from TRBV5-4 and TRBJ1-1; D possibly corresponds to TRBD1 (6 bases). The CDR3 covers 16 residues. With 4 bases removed from V and 4 bases from J, the gap between germline ends came to 20 bases. Germline V gene sequence: CDR1 SGHNT, CDR2 YYREEE (reference sequence). CDR3 coding DNA: TGTGCCAGCAGCCCAAACACACCAGGGGCTAGCACTGAAGCTTTCTTT. Translating gives CASSPNTPGASTEAFF.

The chain combines TRBV5-1 with TRBJ1-2; 9 bases align to TRBD1. Germline V gene lookup returns CDR1 SGHRS and CDR2 YFSETQ. J was trimmed by 8 bases and V by 0 bases; bases with no gene match: 11. CDR3 length: 16 residues. The CDR3 nucleotides are TGCGCCAGCAGCTTGGGGTCCACAGGGGGCGACGTAGGCTACACCTTC. It yields the protein CASSLGSTGGDVGYTF.

The chain recombines TRBV4-1 with TRBJ2-1, with 9 bases matching TRBD1. Germline CDR1 reads MGHRA; CDR2 reads YSYEKL. With 1 base clipped from V and 5 bases from J, the junction kept 3 bases outside the gene matches. The CDR3 has 15 amino acids. The CDR3 nucleotides read TGCGCCAGCAGCCAAGCCGGGACAGGGAACAATGAGCAGTTCTTC. It encodes CASSQAGTGNNEQFF.

V gene TRBV20-1 combines with J gene TRBJ2-3; TRBD2 matches 7 bases. The CDR3 is 15 amino acids. Losses at the gene ends were 3 bases for V and 0 bases for J; bases not matched to a gene: 6. The germline gives CDR1 DFQATT, CDR2 SNEGSKA (reference sequence). CDR3 loop: CSASRGAGSTDTQYF. In DNA form, the CDR3 reads TGCAGTGCTAGTAGGGGAGCGGGGAGCACAGATACGCAGTATTTT.

The V gene is TRBV7-2, the J gene TRBJ2-1; D is perhaps TRBD1 (7 bases). The CDR3 length is 15 residues. Germline CDR1 is SGHTA and CDR2 is FQGNSA. Trimming shortened V by 5 bases and J by 4 bases, and 15 bases separated the two germline ends. The CDR3: CASSPGGTVYNEQFF. DNA for the CDR3: TGTGCCAGCAGCCCTGGGGGGACAGTTTACAATGAGCAGTTCTTC.

The rearrangement links TRBV28 to TRBJ2-7; 13 bases are a match to TRBD2. Germline V lookup: CDR1 MDHEN, CDR2 SYDVKM. Trimming at V came to 5 bases and at J to 4 bases, leaving 5 bases not matched to a gene. This CDR3 has 15 amino acids. This chain's CDR3 is CASSPWTSGSYEQYF. The DNA of the CDR3 is TGTGCCAGCAGTCCATGGACTAGCGGGAGTTACGAGCAGTACTTC.

The rearrangement uses TRBV6-6 and TRBJ2-7; 14 bases line up with TRBD2. Germline CDR1 and CDR2: MNHNY and SVGAGI (reference sequence). V gave up 6 bases and J gave up 1 base; unmatched junction bases: 11. This CDR3 region has 18 residues. The CDR3 reads CASSRGGLAGASSYEQYF. The DNA of the CDR3 is TGTGCCAGCAGCCGAGGGGGACTAGCGGGGGCCTCGTCCTACGAGCAGTACTTC.

This clone was counted only a few times. This chain links TRBV6-2 or TRBV6-3 with TRBJ2-1; TRBD2 agrees at 11 bases. J was trimmed by 9 bases and V by 6 bases; bases with no gene match: 4. The germline V gene encodes CDR1 MNHEY and CDR2 SVGEGT. This CDR3 contains 13 residues. CDR3 region: CASSGTSGGEQFF. The CDR3 bases are TGTGCCAGCAGCGGGACTAGCGGTGGTGAGCAGTTCTTC.

V and J are TRBV13 and TRBJ1-2; D gene unclear. The CDR3 sequence is 16 residues long. From germline, CDR1 is PRHDT and CDR2 FYEKMQ (reference sequence). Trimming took off 6 bases at V and 2 bases at J, with 19 bases between the two ends. In nucleotides, the CDR3 is TGTGCCAGCAGACGTTACGGCTCCGGGTCAAACTATGGCTACACCTTC. It yields the protein CASRRYGSGSNYGYTF.

The rearrangement uses TRBV2 and TRBJ1-2; no definite D call. CDR1 SNHLY and CDR2 FYNNEI come from the germline V gene. Trimming removed 2 bases from V and 7 bases from J, with 5 bases in between. CDR3 length: 11 residues. The CDR3 sequence is CASSERGGYTF. The CDR3 DNA sequence: TGTGCCAGCAGTGAACGGGGTGGCTACACCTTC.

The J gene is TRBJ2-7, the V gene TRBV28; D perhaps matches TRBD1 (6 bases). V was shortened by 2 bases and J by 1 base, with 15 bases between the two germline ends. Germline CDR1 is MDHEN and CDR2 is SYDVKM. There are 16 residues in the CDR3. The DNA of the CDR3 is TGTGCCAGCAGTTTAAGGTTGGACAGCGTTTCCTACGAGCAGTACTTC. It codes for CASSLRLDSVSYEQYF.